These 30 T cell receptor beta chains came from one sample sequenced in a study of blood T cell repertoires in COVID-19. Sequencing was performed with immunoSEQ multiplex PCR; in TCRdb, only in-frame clones are kept and a portion is missing. The table has 75,000 to 95,000 clones, 75% to 85% seen once. The source material was peripheral blood. These receptors were obtained from a woman aged 40 to 55 with active or convalescent COVID-19.

The rearrangement joins TRBV20-1 to TRBJ2-7, with 10 bases that match TRBD2. V dropped 3 bases and J dropped 3; count of bases not matched to a gene: 5. The CDR3 totals 14 residues. Germline V gene sequence: CDR1 DFQATT, CDR2 SNEGSKA (reference sequence). The CDR3 loop is CSASPVAGGYEQYF. The CDR3 region has the DNA TGCAGTGCTAGTCCGGTAGCGGGGGGCTACGAGCAGTACTTC.

This chain connects TRBV6-2 or TRBV6-3 to TRBJ2-7; TRBD1 matches 9 bases. This CDR3 has 17 residues. Germline assignment: CDR1 MNHEY and CDR2 SVGEGT. V shed 5 bases, J shed 2 bases, and the junction held 13 bases outside the gene matches. CDR3 protein: CASSRDREWVIAYEQYF. DNA for the CDR3: TGTGCCAGCAGTAGGGACAGGGAGTGGGTAATCGCCTACGAGCAGTACTTC.

With regard to this clone: At one end the junction does not follow the germline gene, possibly because of a read error. V and J are TRBV7-3 and TRBJ1-5, with D possibly being TRBD1 (5 bases). Germline V gives CDR1 SGHTA, CDR2 FQGTGA. The CDR3 is made up of 13 amino acids. The CDR3 region is CASSFDSSQPQHF. In nucleotides, the CDR3 is TGTGCCAGCAGCTTCGACAGCAGTCAGCCCCAGCATTTT.

The sample holds a few counts of this clone. The chain employs TRBV6-6 and TRBJ1-2; D may be TRBD1 (6 bases). CDR1 and CDR2 from the germline V gene are MNHNY and SVGAGI (reference sequence). CDR3 length: 13 residues. V gave up 2 bases and J gave up 4 bases, with 8 bases separating them. The DNA of the CDR3 is TGTGCCAGCAGTTACGTGACAGGCTATGGCTACACCTTC. Its translation is CASSYVTGYGYTF.

The chain links TRBV28 to TRBJ2-7; 9 bases match TRBD1. Germline-derived CDR1 and CDR2 are MDHEN and SYDVKM. J gave up 2 bases and V 6 bases, and 8 bases lay outside the gene matches. The CDR3 runs to 15 residues. CDR3 coding DNA: TGTGCCAGCAGACTACAGGGGGCGCTGGCCTACGAGCAGTACTTC. Its translation is CASRLQGALAYEQYF. Together with reference TRBV28 and TRBJ2-7, the CDR3 gives the full variable domain: DVKVTQSSRYLVKRTGEKVFLECVQDMDHENMFWYRQDPGLGLRLIYFSYDVKMKEKGDIPEGYSVSREKKERFSLILESASTNQTSMYLCASRLQGALAYEQYFGPGTRLTVT.

The chain links TRBV3-1 (or the pseudogene TRBV3-2) to TRBJ2-5; TRBD1 aligns across 9 bases. J lost 5 bases, V lost 1 base, and 14 bases had no gene match. The CDR3 length is 18 residues. Germline V gene sequence: CDR1 LGHDT, CDR2 YNNKEL (reference sequence). The CDR3 DNA is TGTGCCAGCAGCCAAGTATCACAGGGGGCGCTCTCAAAGGAGACCCAGTACTTC. Translation: CASSQVSQGALSKETQYF.

This chain joins TRBV5-1 and TRBJ2-1; TRBD2 is a possible D gene (6 bases). There are 13 residues in the CDR3. Germline-derived CDR1 and CDR2 are SGHRS and YFSETQ. The V and J ends lost 3 bases and 8 bases respectively, with 12 bases between them. Here the CDR3 DNA reads TGCGCCAGCAGCTGGTCGCCGGGGGATGAGCAGTTCTTC. This translates into CASSWSPGDEQFF.

This clone came up a few times. In DNA, the CDR3 is TGTGCCACCAGCAGAGACAGAAAAGAGACCCAGTACTTC. Residues: CATSRDRKETQYF. The V call is TRBV15, the J call TRBJ2-5; D unclear. Trimming left V 0 bases short and J 3 bases short, with 5 bases between. This CDR3 is 13 amino acids long. Germline V gene sequence: CDR1 LNHNV, CDR2 YYDKDF (reference sequence).

Judged by abundance, this clone is medium-sized. CDR3 sequence reads: CASTVGTGHLYF. CDR3 DNA: TGTGCCAGCACGGTAGGGACAGGGCATCTGTATTTT. J is TRBJ2-3 and V is TRBV9; 9 nucleotides line up with TRBD1. V dropped 6 bases and J dropped 14; count of bases not matched to a gene: 10. In germline, CDR1 is SGDLS, CDR2 YYNGEE. The CDR3 covers 12 residues.

This clone was seen at least ten times. The chain combines TRBV28 with TRBJ1-4; 7 positions match TRBD1. CDR3 length: 12 residues. Germline V lookup: CDR1 MDHEN, CDR2 SYDVKM. With 5 bases clipped from V and 15 bases from J, the junction kept 9 bases outside the gene matches. CDR3: CASSLPGQSLFF. In nucleotides, the CDR3 is TGTGCCAGCAGTCTGCCGGGACAGTCGTTGTTTTTT.

V is TRBV28 and J is TRBJ1-2; TRBD1 is a possible D gene (6 bases). Trimming cost V 7 bases and J 5 bases, with 20 bases left between them. The CDR3 is 15 residues long. The germline CDR1 and CDR2 sequences are MDHEN and SYDVKM. The CDR3 nucleotides read TGTGCCAGCATCGATGCTTCGGAAGGGGGATATGGCTACACCTTC. Translation gives CASIDASEGGYGYTF.

The rearrangement links TRBV7-8 to TRBJ2-3; D is possibly TRBD2 (5 bases). The CDR3 is 14 amino acids. Trimming took 6 bases from V and 6 from J, leaving 16 bases between them. Per germline, CDR1 SGHVS and CDR2 FQNEAQ. As DNA, the CDR3 is TGTGCCAGCAGTCCGGTTGCCCGGAGGGATACGCAGTATTTT. Its translation: CASSPVARRDTQYF.

The V gene is TRBV28, the J gene TRBJ2-7; 7 nucleotides agree with TRBD1. Germline V lookup: CDR1 MDHEN, CDR2 SYDVKM. This CDR3 has 14 amino acids. The V gene end was trimmed by 2 bases and the J gene end by 3 bases; junction bases not matched to a gene: 4. Written as DNA, the CDR3 is TGTGCCAGCAGTTTACCGACAGGGCACTACGAGCAGTACTTC. Protein: CASSLPTGHYEQYF.

The gene calls are TRBV6-2 or TRBV6-3 and TRBJ2-1; weak D call: TRBD2 (6 bases). V was trimmed by 5 bases and J by 8 bases, leaving 19 bases between them. The CDR3 has 15 residues. In germline, CDR1 is MNHEY, CDR2 SVGEGT. The CDR3 loop reads CASSHRLEWVDEQFF. The CDR3 DNA sequence: TGTGCCAGCAGTCATAGACTAGAATGGGTAGATGAGCAGTTCTTC.

The chain couples TRBV19 to TRBJ2-1, with D possibly being TRBD2 (5 bases). The germline CDR1 and CDR2 sequences are LNHDA and SQIVND (reference sequence). V lost 6 bases and J 0 bases, leaving 9 bases between the germline ends. The CDR3 loop spans 14 amino acids. The chain's CDR3 is CASSAGNSYNEQFF. CDR3 in DNA: TGTGCCAGTAGCGCCGGGAACTCCTACAATGAGCAGTTCTTC. Filled out from reference TRBV19 and TRBJ2-1, the complete variable domain reads DGGITQSPKYLFRKEGQNVTLSCEQNLNHDAMYWYRQDPGQGLRLIYYSQIVNDFQKGDIAEGYSVSREKKESFPLTVTSAQKNPTAFYLCASSAGNSYNEQFFGPGTRLTVL.

V usage is TRBV25-1 and J usage is TRBJ2-1; a weak D match, TRBD1 (5 bases). Germline V gene data show CDR1 as MGHDK and CDR2 as SYGVNS. The CDR3 contains 17 residues. Trimming cost V 0 bases and J 2 bases, with 14 bases left between them. CDR3 amino acids: CASSEYVLGVPYNEQFF. For the CDR3, the DNA is TGTGCCAGCAGTGAATATGTTTTAGGGGTACCCTACAATGAGCAGTTCTTC.

This sequence joins TRBV6-5 and TRBJ2-7; tentative D call: TRBD2 (5 bases). The CDR3 is 15 residues long. Trimming pared 6 bases from V and 7 bases from J, leaving 22 bases between. Germline V CDR1 and CDR2: MNHEY, SVGAGI. CDR3 loop: CASRFDTWGSGEQYF. CDR3 DNA sequence: TGTGCCAGCAGATTTGACACATGGGGATCGGGGGAGCAGTACTTC.

The rearrangement links TRBV5-5 to TRBJ1-6, with no clear D. The V end was cut by 4 bases, the J end by 9 bases, with 11 bases between. Germline CDR1 is SGHKS and CDR2 is YYEKEE (reference sequence). The CDR3 has 13 residues. This chain's CDR3 is CASSPDFTSPLHF. For the CDR3, the DNA is TGTGCCAGCAGCCCGGACTTTACTTCACCCCTCCACTTT.

As regards this clone: The sample contains more than one DNA sequence encoding this CDR3. V is TRBV24-1 and J is TRBJ2-7; tentative D call: TRBD2 (5 bases). The CDR3 is 11 amino acids. Germline loops: CDR1 KGHDR, CDR2 SFDVKD. The V end was cut by 5 bases, the J end by 4 bases, with 5 bases between. The CDR3 is CATSAGYEQYF. CDR3 in DNA: TGTGCCACCAGTGCGGGATACGAGCAGTACTTC.

The rearrangement links TRBV9 to TRBJ2-1; 11 bases map to TRBD2. There are 17 residues in the CDR3. Germline CDR1 SGDLS, CDR2 YYNGEE. The V gene end was trimmed by 4 bases and the J gene end by 4 bases; junction bases not matched to a gene: 10. CDR3 loop: CASSYSLTSGAYNEQFF. CDR3 sequence (DNA): TGTGCCAGCAGCTACAGTTTGACTAGCGGGGCTTACAATGAGCAGTTCTTC.

This sequence joins TRBV11-3 and TRBJ2-1, with 9 bases identical to TRBD2. Losses at the gene ends were 2 bases for V and 5 bases for J; bases not matched to a gene: 7. CDR1 and CDR2 from the germline V gene are SGHNT and YENEEA. The CDR3 loop spans 16 amino acids. As DNA, the CDR3 is TGTGCCAGCAGCTTAACGGAGGGACTAGCCGACAATGAGCAGTTCTTC. Its protein is CASSLTEGLADNEQFF. Using reference TRBV11-3 and TRBJ2-1 for the parts outside the CDR3, the full variable domain is EAGVVQSPRYKIIEKKQPVAFWCNPISGHNTLYWYLQNLGQGPELLIRYENEEAVDDSQLPKDRFSAERLKGVDSTLKIQPAELGDSAVYLCASSLTEGLADNEQFFGPGTRLTVL.

The chain uses TRBV3-1 (or the pseudogene TRBV3-2) and TRBJ1-4; 8 nucleotides line up with TRBD1. Unmatched junction bases numbered 8, after V lost 9 bases and J lost 8 bases. The CDR3 has 13 residues. Per the germline V gene, CDR1 is LGHDT and CDR2 is YNNKEL (reference sequence). The DNA of the CDR3 is TGTGCCAGTCGGACAGGGTTCGGGGAAAAACTGTTTTTT. This translates into CASRTGFGEKLFF.

The chain is built from TRBV7-2 and TRBJ2-1; TRBD2 matches 9 bases. V was clipped by 1 base and J by 3 bases; unmatched bases: 4. CDR1 SGHTA and CDR2 FQGNSA come from the germline V gene. The CDR3 consists of 16 residues. CDR3 in amino acids: CASSLVAGGLYNEQFF. The CDR3 coding sequence is TGTGCCAGCAGCTTAGTGGCGGGGGGGCTCTACAATGAGCAGTTCTTC.

This clone was detected once. This chain uses TRBV7-3 with TRBJ2-2; D is possibly TRBD2 (7 bases). Germline V CDR1 and CDR2: SGHTA, FQGTGA. This CDR3 is 15 amino acids long. The V end was cut by 4 bases, the J end by 0 bases, with 9 bases between. CDR3 in amino acids: CASSSGGPNTGELFF. DNA for the CDR3: TGTGCCAGCAGCTCGGGGGGCCCGAACACCGGGGAGCTGTTTTTT.

The gene calls are TRBV27 and TRBJ2-3, with D tentatively TRBD1 (6 bases). There are 15 residues in the CDR3. The V end lost 2 bases, the J end lost 0 bases, and 9 bases lay between the germline ends. The V gene's germline CDR1 is MNHEY and CDR2 SMNVEV (reference sequence). The CDR3 nucleotides read TGTGCCAGCAGTTTAATTGGACAGAGCACAGATACGCAGTATTTT. Translation: CASSLIGQSTDTQYF.

The DNA for the CDR3 is TGTGCCAGCTCACCGGGTACAGGGGCTAACAACATTCAGTACTTC. Protein sequence: CASSPGTGANNIQYF. V gene TRBV18 combines with J gene TRBJ2-4; the match to TRBD1 covers 7 bases. CDR3 length: 15 residues. V was pared by 3 bases and J by 7 bases, with 9 bases of the junction left unmatched. CDR1 KGHSH and CDR2 LQKENI come from the germline V gene.

The chain carries TRBV15 and TRBJ1-2; TRBD1 matches 10 bases. Trimming cost V 1 base and J 5 bases; bases outside gene matches: 1. The CDR3 sequence is 14 residues long. Germline CDR1 and CDR2: LNHNV and YYDKDF (reference sequence). The CDR3 loop is CATSRGDRGYGYTF. CDR3 coding DNA: TGTGCCACCAGCAGAGGGGACAGGGGTTATGGCTACACCTTC.

The rearrangement joins TRBV21-1 to TRBJ2-7; the table gives TRBD1 as D, unverified against the DNA. TRBV21-1 is listed as a pseudogene. This CDR3 comprises 16 residues. CDR3 region: CASSKAGKTGFHEQYF. The CDR3 nucleotides are TGTGCCAGCAGCAAAGCGGGCAAAACAGGGTTTCACGAGCAGTACTTC.

This sequence joins TRBV28 and TRBJ1-4, with TRBD1 matching over 7 bases. V was pared by 5 bases and J by 5 bases, with 5 bases of the junction left unmatched. CDR1 is MDHEN, CDR2 SYDVKM, per germline. This CDR3 spans 14 amino acids. CDR3: CASSPGQINEKLFF. The CDR3, as DNA: TGTGCCAGCAGTCCGGGACAGATAAATGAAAAACTGTTTTTT.

The chain couples TRBV4-1 to TRBJ2-7, with 10 bases that match TRBD2. The CDR3 is 18 amino acids. V dropped 1 base and J dropped 1; count of bases not matched to a gene: 10. Germline V gene data show CDR1 as MGHRA and CDR2 as YSYEKL. CDR3 in amino acids: CASSQVEVLAGASYEQYF. CDR3 coding DNA: TGCGCCAGCAGCCAAGTCGAGGTTCTAGCGGGAGCGTCCTACGAGCAGTACTTC.